A single sample gave rise to the 29 T cell receptor beta chains below, sequenced in a study of identical twins. TCRdb analysed the 5' RACE reads with MiXCR anew, one entry per CDR3 protein. The repertoire holds roughly 720,000 distinct CDR3 sequences, about 20% seen once, with over 10% in the top ten. This sample was shared with a second study, whose subject was T cells expressing NK-cell markers.

The sequencing input was PBMCs. The receptors were sampled from a young woman in good health.

V is TRBV11-3 and J is TRBJ2-3; D not certain. This CDR3 contains 12 residues. Trimming removed 8 bases from V and 6 bases from J, with 12 bases in between. The germline CDR1 and CDR2 sequences are SGHNT and YENEEA. As DNA, the CDR3 is TGTGCCAGCTGCTCAACCCGCGATACGCAGTATTTT. It yields the protein CASCSTRDTQYF.

V gene TRBV7-6 combines with J gene TRBJ1-4, with 7 bases that match TRBD1. V lost 1 base, J lost 1 base, and 3 bases stayed unmatched. Germline-derived CDR1 and CDR2 are SGHVS and FNYEAQ. The CDR3 has 16 amino acids. CDR3 sequence (DNA): TGTGCCAGCAGCTTAGGGGCAGGGGGAACTAATGAAAAACTGTTTTTT. Protein sequence: CASSLGAGGTNEKLFF.

This sequence joins TRBV20-1 and TRBJ2-1; D unclear. V lost 1 base to trimming and J lost 0 bases, with 10 bases between them. The CDR3 spans 15 residues. Germline assignment: CDR1 DFQATT and CDR2 SNEGSKA (reference sequence). CDR3 nucleotide sequence: TGCAGTGCTAGAGCTATGAGACACTCCTACAATGAGCAGTTCTTC. Its protein product is CSARAMRHSYNEQFF.

This clonotype has a handful of counts. The V call is TRBV7-9, the J call TRBJ2-7, with 10 positions matching TRBD2. The CDR3 has 15 residues. V shed 5 bases and J 2 bases; nucleotides not matched to a gene: 6. Germline CDR1 and CDR2: SEHNR and FQNEAQ (reference sequence). The CDR3 here is CASSPTSGNTYEQYF. DNA of the CDR3: TGTGCCAGCAGCCCTACTAGCGGGAACACCTACGAGCAGTACTTC. The entire variable domain, with the rest obtained from reference TRBV7-9 and TRBJ2-7, is as follows: DTGVSQNPRHKITKRGQNVTFRCDPISEHNRLYWYRQTLGQGPEFLTYFQNEAQLEKSRLLSDRFSAERPKGSFSTLEIQRTEQGDSAMYLCASSPTSGNTYEQYFGPGTRLTVT.

The table lists this clonotype with a count of one. One end of the junction fails to match germline, which may point to a read error. The chain recombines TRBV12-3 or TRBV12-4 with TRBJ2-1, with 10 bases identical to TRBD1. The CDR3 extends over 16 amino acids. CDR3 protein: CASSVRGTGVYNELFF. The DNA for the CDR3 is TGTGCCAGCAGTGTCCGCGGGACAGGGGTATACAATGAGCTGTTCTTC.

V gene TRBV12-3 or TRBV12-4 combines with J gene TRBJ2-3, with D hard to call. The CDR3 runs to 14 residues. V was clipped by 5 bases and J by 2 bases, with 11 bases between them. CDR3 sequence: CASSPWAFTDTQYF. Here the CDR3 DNA reads TGTGCCAGCAGTCCGTGGGCTTTCACAGATACGCAGTATTTT.

This clonotype was seen at least ten times. This chain joins TRBV5-1 and TRBJ2-7; D call uncertain. Germline CDR1 SGHRS, CDR2 YFSETQ. This CDR3 has 12 amino acids. Trimming removed 4 bases from V and 3 bases from J, with 8 bases in between. The CDR3 sequence: CASSPNYYEQYF. CDR3 sequence (DNA): TGCGCCAGCAGCCCAAACTACTACGAGCAGTACTTC.

V and J are TRBV20-1 and TRBJ1-5; D not certain. CDR1 and CDR2 from the germline V gene are DFQATT and SNEGSKA (reference sequence). The CDR3 runs 15 residues. Deletions cut 0 bases from V and 7 bases from J, with 16 bases between. The CDR3 DNA is TGCAGTGCTAGAGATAGACCAGCCCTAAACCAGCCCCAGCATTTT. Translating it yields CSARDRPALNQPQHF.

This clonotype came up once. This rearrangement joins TRBV5-1 to TRBJ2-5; no reliable D call. The CDR3 is 13 amino acids. The V end lost 4 bases, the J end lost 3 bases, and 10 bases lay between the germline ends. CDR1 is SGHRS, CDR2 YFSETQ, per germline. The CDR3 DNA is TGCGCCAGCAGCGCTGCAATAAAAGAGACCCAGTACTTC. Its protein product is CASSAAIKETQYF.

A few counts support this clonotype. CDR3 region: CSANIFAEAFF. The CDR3, as DNA: TGCAGCGCCAATATCTTTGCTGAAGCTTTCTTT. This chain joins TRBV29-1 and TRBJ1-1; D remains unclear. The CDR3 loop spans 11 amino acids. The germline CDR1 and CDR2 sequences are SQVTM and ANQGSEA. V lost 7 bases and J lost 6, with 12 bases in between.

This clonotype was counted ten times or more. The chain has TRBV19 and TRBJ2-5; TRBD2 aligns across 10 bases. J gave up 4 bases and V 2 bases, and 4 bases lay outside the gene matches. This CDR3 is 15 amino acids long. Germline V gene sequence: CDR1 LNHDA, CDR2 SQIVND (reference sequence). The CDR3 DNA reads as TGTGCCAGTAGTATACGGACTAGCGGAAGAGAGACCCAGTACTTC. It encodes CASSIRTSGRETQYF.

The chain has TRBV2 and TRBJ2-2; no clear D gene. This CDR3 spans 15 amino acids. Germline CDR1 SNHLY, CDR2 FYNNEI. Between the trimmed V and J ends, which lost 8 bases and 0 bases, there was a span of 13 bases. CDR3 bases: TGTGCCAGCGTTGGAAGGCAGGCGAACACCGGGGAGCTGTTTTTT. Translating it yields CASVGRQANTGELFF.

The gene calls are TRBV3-1 and TRBJ1-6, with D perhaps TRBD1 (6 bases). From germline, CDR1 is LGHDT and CDR2 YNNKEL (reference sequence). The CDR3 covers 14 residues. Trimming took off 3 bases at V and 15 bases at J, with 18 bases between the two ends. CDR3 amino acids: CASSQGPGDRVLHF. CDR3 DNA sequence: TGTGCCAGCAGCCAGGGTCCAGGGGATAGGGTCCTCCACTTT.

The rearrangement uses TRBV5-1 and TRBJ2-7; weak D call: TRBD2 (5 bases). The CDR3 is 12 residues long. The V gene lost 1 base and the J gene lost 7 bases, with 9 bases spanning the gap. The germline V gene has CDR1 SGHRS and CDR2 YFSETQ. DNA of the CDR3: TGCGCCAGCAGCTTGCGGGGATGGGAGCAGTACTTC. Its translation is CASSLRGWEQYF.

This clonotype was observed a few times. V and J are TRBV9 and TRBJ2-2, with D uncertain. The CDR3 loop spans 13 amino acids. Germline assignment: CDR1 SGDLS and CDR2 YYNGEE. Trimming removed 4 bases at V and 7 bases at J, with 11 bases between. CDR3 protein: CASSREARGELFF. The CDR3 coding sequence is TGTGCCAGCAGCAGAGAGGCGCGCGGGGAGCTGTTTTTT.

Only a few counts were recorded for this clonotype. The chain is built from TRBV7-9 and TRBJ1-1, with D perhaps TRBD1 (5 bases). The CDR3 has 15 amino acids. Germline CDR1 SEHNR, CDR2 FQNEAQ (reference sequence). Trimming took 4 bases from V and 5 from J, leaving 17 bases between them. The CDR3 here is CASSSRGTGGTEAFF. The CDR3 DNA follows: TGTGCCAGCAGCTCTCGTGGGACGGGGGGGACTGAAGCTTTCTTT.

The chain combines TRBV5-6 with TRBJ1-2; D unresolved. Germline-derived CDR1 and CDR2 are SGHDT and YYEEEE. The CDR3 covers 14 residues. The V end lost 0 bases, the J end lost 3 bases, and 9 bases lay between the germline ends. DNA of the CDR3: TGTGCCAGCAGCTTGGGTAACACCTACTATGGCTACACCTTC. It codes for CASSLGNTYYGYTF.

This clonotype was picked up a small number of times. The gene calls are TRBV27 and TRBJ2-1, with TRBD2 matching over 10 bases. CDR3 size: 15 residues. Germline CDR1 reads MNHEY; CDR2 reads SMNVEV (reference sequence). Losses at the gene ends were 7 bases for V and 6 bases for J; bases not matched to a gene: 9. The CDR3 loop reads CASTVSGRSFNEQFF. The CDR3 DNA reads TGTGCCAGCACGGTTAGCGGGAGGAGCTTCAATGAGCAGTTCTTC.

The genes are TRBV7-2 and TRBJ2-7, with D perhaps TRBD1 (6 bases). V lost 3 bases and J lost 4, with 16 bases in between. The CDR3 consists of 15 residues. Looked up from germline, CDR1 is SGHTA and CDR2 is FQGNSA. The CDR3 reads CASSFEVHRVYEQYF. The CDR3 DNA sequence: TGTGCCAGCAGCTTTGAGGTTCACAGGGTGTACGAGCAGTACTTC.

This clonotype turned up a few times. V is TRBV29-1 and J is TRBJ2-1, with D uncertain. The germline V gene encodes CDR1 SQVTM and CDR2 ANQGSEA. Trimming left V 4 bases short and J 5 bases short, with 9 bases between. CDR3 size: 12 residues. CDR3 protein: CSVGGRNNEQFF. In nucleotides, the CDR3 is TGCAGCGTTGGTGGTAGGAACAATGAGCAGTTCTTC.

The rearrangement joins TRBV7-2 to TRBJ1-1, with D perhaps matching TRBD1 (6 bases). From germline, CDR1 is SGHTA and CDR2 FQGNSA. V was cut by 5 bases and J by 5 bases, with 21 bases left in between. This CDR3 spans 16 amino acids. The CDR3 DNA sequence: TGTGCCAGCAGCGCCTTGAGGGGGGGAAGGAGGACTGAAGCTTTCTTT. Its protein is CASSALRGGRRTEAFF.

The V and J genes are TRBV7-9 and TRBJ2-7; TRBD2 is a possible D gene (6 bases). Germline V gene data show CDR1 as SEHNR and CDR2 as FQNEAQ (reference sequence). V was shortened by 5 bases and J by 3 bases, with 14 bases between the two germline ends. The CDR3 totals 14 residues. The CDR3 nucleotides are TGTGCCAGCAGCCCTAGTTGGGACTTCTACGAGCAGTACTTC. Encoded protein: CASSPSWDFYEQYF.

This clonotype was picked up many times. The chain recombines TRBV9 with TRBJ1-2, with 8 bases fitting TRBD1. Germline V gene sequence: CDR1 SGDLS, CDR2 YYNGEE. V lost 5 bases and J lost 3; bases outside the gene matches: 9. This CDR3 has 15 amino acids. CDR3 sequence: CASSAIVTGDYGYTF. In DNA, the CDR3 is TGTGCCAGCAGTGCGATCGTGACAGGGGACTATGGCTACACCTTC.

This clonotype was counted only a few times. The chain recombines TRBV3-1 with TRBJ1-5; perhaps TRBD1 as D (6 bases). This CDR3 is built from 14 residues. Germline V gives CDR1 LGHDT, CDR2 YNNKEL (reference sequence). Trimming took 0 bases from V and 10 from J, leaving 13 bases between them. The CDR3 region is CASSQDGGLGPQHF. The CDR3 nucleotides are TGTGCCAGCAGCCAAGATGGGGGGCTGGGCCCCCAGCATTTT.

The rearrangement joins TRBV29-1 to TRBJ2-1; the match to TRBD1 covers 7 bases. CDR1 is SQVTM, CDR2 ANQGSEA, per germline. The CDR3 sequence is 13 residues long. The V and J ends lost 7 bases and 3 bases, in that order; junction bases with no gene match: 6. The CDR3 nucleotides are TGCAGCGCCCGGGACAGTATCTACAATGAGCAGTTCTTC. Encoded protein: CSARDSIYNEQFF.

The rearrangement uses TRBV6-5 and TRBJ1-2; D is possibly TRBD1 (5 bases). Germline assignment: CDR1 MNHEY and CDR2 SVGAGI. This CDR3 has 14 residues. V was trimmed by 4 bases and J by 4 bases, leaving 13 bases between them. The DNA for the CDR3 is TGTGCCAGCAGTTCCCCCGGGGGGACCTATGGCTACACCTTC. Translation: CASSSPGGTYGYTF.

The chain joins TRBV18 to TRBJ2-7; a possible D gene is TRBD2 (5 bases). The CDR3 is 14 amino acids. Germline V gives CDR1 KGHSH, CDR2 LQKENI. The ends were cut back, 2 bases at V and 11 bases at J, with 19 bases in the middle. CDR3 sequence: CASSPTPASRDEYF. In DNA, the CDR3 is TGTGCCAGCTCACCAACTCCAGCTTCGAGGGATGAGTACTTC.

This clonotype occurred a few times. The chain is built from TRBV20-1 and TRBJ1-5; weak D call: TRBD1 (6 bases). Germline V CDR1 and CDR2: DFQATT, SNEGSKA (reference sequence). The germline V and J ends were trimmed by 3 bases and 11 bases, with 23 bases remaining between them. The CDR3 contains 15 residues. The chain's CDR3 is CSASGIRTELLAQHF. In DNA form, the CDR3 reads TGCAGTGCTAGTGGGATCAGGACAGAACTTTTAGCCCAGCATTTT.

A few counts support this clonotype. This chain uses TRBV6-2 or TRBV6-3 with TRBJ2-1, with 9 bases lining up with TRBD2. CDR3 length: 15 residues. The junction had 3 bases not matched to a gene; V was cut back by 2 bases and J by 4 bases. In germline, CDR1 is MNHEY, CDR2 SVGEGT. CDR3 sequence: CASSYVAGGYNEQFF. The CDR3, as DNA: TGTGCCAGCAGTTACGTGGCGGGAGGGTACAATGAGCAGTTCTTC.